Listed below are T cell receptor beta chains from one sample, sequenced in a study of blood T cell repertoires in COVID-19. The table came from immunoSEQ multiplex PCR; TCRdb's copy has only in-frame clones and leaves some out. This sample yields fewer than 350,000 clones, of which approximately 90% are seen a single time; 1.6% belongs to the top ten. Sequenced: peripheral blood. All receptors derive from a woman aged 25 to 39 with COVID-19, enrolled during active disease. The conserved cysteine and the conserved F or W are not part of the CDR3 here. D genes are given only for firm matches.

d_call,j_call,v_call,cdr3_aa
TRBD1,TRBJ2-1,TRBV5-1,ASSSHGTAEQF
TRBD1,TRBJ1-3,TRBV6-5,ASMDRAFSGNTIY
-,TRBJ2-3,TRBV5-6,ASSSGQYTDTQY
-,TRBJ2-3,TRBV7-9,ASSPDQGTDTQY
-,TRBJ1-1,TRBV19,ASSIPPAVVAF
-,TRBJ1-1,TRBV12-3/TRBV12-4,ASSFPGNTEAF
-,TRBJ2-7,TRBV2,ASRTGSSYEQY
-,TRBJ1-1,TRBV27,ASSLYGGGEAF
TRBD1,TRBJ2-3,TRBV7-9,ASSTPGQGLAQY
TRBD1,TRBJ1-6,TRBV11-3,ASSYGQGSNSPLH
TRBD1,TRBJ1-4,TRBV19,ASSIQGAPNEKLF
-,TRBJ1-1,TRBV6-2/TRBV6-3,ASSYSPNSEAF
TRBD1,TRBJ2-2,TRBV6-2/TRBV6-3,ASSYFPLGQGTGELF
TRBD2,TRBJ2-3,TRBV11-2,ASSLDGLADTQY
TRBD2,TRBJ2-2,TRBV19,ASSPTSGVNTGELF
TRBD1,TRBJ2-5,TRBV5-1,ASSFSTGGQETQY
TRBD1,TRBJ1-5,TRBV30,AWRDNGRGPDQPQH
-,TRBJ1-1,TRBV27,ASSIRTGNTEAF
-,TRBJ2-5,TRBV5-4,ASSSRPGETQY
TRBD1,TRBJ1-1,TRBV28,ASSSGTGWPEAF
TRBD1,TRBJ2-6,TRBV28,ASSLRQGAGGANVLT
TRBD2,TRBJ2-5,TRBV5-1,ASSLTSEETQY
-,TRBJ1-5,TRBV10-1,AISQSQH
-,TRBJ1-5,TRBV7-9,ASTTGRNQPQH
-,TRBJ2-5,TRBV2,ASSDWREETQY
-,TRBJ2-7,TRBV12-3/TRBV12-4,ASSLGHFYEQY
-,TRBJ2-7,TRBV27,ASSLKGHESYEQY
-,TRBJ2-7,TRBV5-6,ASSLVGTSSYEQY
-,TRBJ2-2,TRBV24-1,ATSDLGEKGTGELF
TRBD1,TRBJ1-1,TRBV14,ASSQAEQGRKMNTEAF
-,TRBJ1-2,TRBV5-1,ASSLVPGPNYGYT
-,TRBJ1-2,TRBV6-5,ASSYGNQGGNGYT
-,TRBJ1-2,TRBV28,ASRPPGGYGYT
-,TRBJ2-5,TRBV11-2,ASSFNRAKTQY
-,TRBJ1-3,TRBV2,ASSPLGGAGNTIY
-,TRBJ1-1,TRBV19,ASSTWTLKRGTEAF
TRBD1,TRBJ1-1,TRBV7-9,ASSATGESAF
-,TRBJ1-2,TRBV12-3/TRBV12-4,ASRSGWTSGYT
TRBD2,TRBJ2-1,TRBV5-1,ASSLVLAGNNEQF
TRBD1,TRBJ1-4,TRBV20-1,SASSPGTGGEKLF
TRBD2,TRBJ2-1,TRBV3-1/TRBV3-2,ASSQSITSGVNNEQF
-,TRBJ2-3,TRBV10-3,AISDSRQSSFDPDTQY
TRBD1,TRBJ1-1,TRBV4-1,ASSPLDRGRLEAF
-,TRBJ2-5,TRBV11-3,ASSLTGWETQY
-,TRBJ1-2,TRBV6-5,ASGAIPYGYT
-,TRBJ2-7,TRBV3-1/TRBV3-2,ASSRQVAREQY
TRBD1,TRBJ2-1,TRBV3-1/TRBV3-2,ASSDRVYNEQF
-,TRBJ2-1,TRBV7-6,ASSLPTGGRQSINEQF
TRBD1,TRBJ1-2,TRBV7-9,ASSTQSTGPNYGYT
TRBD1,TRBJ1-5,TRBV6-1,ASSEIGTDDQPQH
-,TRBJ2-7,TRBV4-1,ASSQTASVPTIYEQY
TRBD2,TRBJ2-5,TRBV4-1,ASSQASGGYQETQY
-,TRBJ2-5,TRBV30,AWIRLEEETQY
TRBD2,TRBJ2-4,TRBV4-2,ASSQWGGNIQY
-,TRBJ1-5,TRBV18,ASSPSVSTGREQPQH
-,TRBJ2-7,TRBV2,ASSGMGAPNEQY
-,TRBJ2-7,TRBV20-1,SVSGGY
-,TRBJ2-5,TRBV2,ASSARREETQY
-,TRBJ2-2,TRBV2,ASSIRRDTGELF